These 24 T cell receptor beta chains originate from one sample sequenced in a study of post-analysis software for immune sequencing data. Their specific antigens are unknown. Included in the TCR beta cDNA libraries were unique molecular identifiers. TCRdb itself ran the PCR reads through MiXCR, one entry per CDR3 protein. The data contain roughly 540,000 distinct CDR3 sequences, approximately 31% of them singletons. Study-wide points: There were roughly five TRBV segments more frequent in patients than controls, and TRBV5-6, TRBV5-1 and TRBV20-1 were among them.

Input material: blood. The receptors were sampled from a girl aged 2-17 years with multiple sclerosis.

The CDR3 protein is CSAGGLAGGKNIQYF. CDR3 bases: TGCAGTGCGGGGGGACTAGCGGGGGGAAAAAACATTCAGTACTTC. This sequence joins TRBV20-1 and TRBJ2-4; 15 nucleotides align to TRBD2. The V segment lost 6 bases and the J segment 4 bases; nucleotides outside the gene matches: 4. Germline V gene sequence: CDR1 DFQATT, CDR2 SNEGSKA (reference sequence). CDR3 size: 15 residues.

This clonotype appeared a few times. J is TRBJ1-2 and V is TRBV27; D gene ambiguous. Trimming cost V 6 bases and J 3 bases, with 23 bases left between them. The CDR3 spans 17 residues. CDR1 MNHEY and CDR2 SMNVEV come from the germline V gene (reference sequence). CDR3 residues: CASRNSWTGNAHYGYTF. CDR3 DNA sequence: TGTGCCAGCAGAAACTCTTGGACGGGAAACGCACACTATGGCTACACCTTC.

The rearrangement uses TRBV4-1 and TRBJ1-1, with a possible D match to TRBD1 (5 bases). Trimming shortened V by 0 bases and J by 0 bases, and 14 bases separated the two germline ends. Germline CDR1 is MGHRA and CDR2 is YSYEKL. The CDR3 length is 17 residues. CDR3 DNA: TGCGCCAGCAGCCAAGATGTCTACAGGAGCATGAACACTGAAGCTTTCTTT. Its translation: CASSQDVYRSMNTEAFF.

The table lists this clonotype with a few counts. The V and J genes are TRBV7-9 and TRBJ2-7; D unresolved. From germline, CDR1 is SEHNR and CDR2 FQNEAQ (reference sequence). The V and J ends lost 4 bases and 1 base respectively, with 8 bases between them. CDR3 length: 13 residues. The CDR3 is CASSYVRSYEQYF. DNA for the CDR3: TGTGCCAGCAGCTACGTCCGGTCCTACGAGCAGTACTTC.

This clonotype was detected a few times. J is TRBJ1-2 and V is TRBV15; D call uncertain. This CDR3 has 14 amino acids. V was trimmed by 5 bases and J by 4 bases, leaving 14 bases between them. Germline V CDR1 and CDR2: LNHNV, YYDKDF (reference sequence). The CDR3 DNA reads TGTGCCACCAGCTCACCCGGTCTACCCTATGGCTACACCTTC. Amino acid sequence: CATSSPGLPYGYTF. Filled out from reference TRBV15 and TRBJ1-2, the complete variable domain reads DAMVIQNPRYQVTQFGKPVTLSCSQTLNHNVMYWYQQKSSQAPKLLFHYYDKDFNNEADTPDNFQSRRPNTSFCFLDIRSPGLGDTAMYLCATSSPGLPYGYTFGSGTRLTVV.

The chain couples TRBV7-9 to TRBJ1-5; a possible D gene is TRBD1 (6 bases). The V end lost 9 bases, the J end lost 4 bases, and 13 bases lay between the germline ends. Germline CDR1 is SEHNR and CDR2 is FQNEAQ (reference sequence). This CDR3 has 13 residues. The CDR3 sequence: CASSARGNQPQHF. The CDR3 DNA reads as TGTGCCAGTAGCGCGAGGGGGAATCAGCCCCAGCATTTT.

This clonotype has more than one count but fewer than ten. The rearrangement links TRBV21-1 to TRBJ1-1; the D segment call TRBD1 is taken from the table without a DNA check. TRBV21-1 is listed as a pseudogene. This CDR3 region has 17 residues. CDR3 residues: CASMPSTVSLGDTEAFF. Written as DNA, the CDR3 is TGTGCCAGCATGCCTTCGACAGTATCTCTTGGGGATACTGAAGCTTTCTTT.

This clonotype was observed a few times. The CDR3 sequence is CASSPETGYGYTF. The DNA for the CDR3 is TGCGCCAGCAGCCCCGAGACAGGGTATGGCTACACCTTC. The rearrangement uses TRBV5-1 and TRBJ1-2; TRBD1 matches at 7 bases. V shed 4 bases and J 5 bases; nucleotides not matched to a gene: 5. Germline V gene sequence: CDR1 SGHRS, CDR2 YFSETQ. The CDR3 consists of 13 residues. Full variable domain (missing parts from reference TRBV5-1 and TRBJ1-2): KAGVTQTPRYLIKTRGQQVTLSCSPISGHRSVSWYQQTPGQGLQFLFEYFSETQRNKGNFPGRFSGRQFSNSRSEMNVSTLELGDSALYLCASSPETGYGYTFGSGTRLTVV.

J is TRBJ1-1 and V is TRBV3-1, with D possibly TRBD1 on 6 matching bases. V was clipped by 1 base and J by 3 bases, with 12 bases between them. Looked up from germline, CDR1 is LGHDT and CDR2 is YNNKEL (reference sequence). The CDR3 runs to 15 residues. CDR3 sequence (DNA): TGTGCCAGCAGCCAAGCCAGGGGCAGGGACACTGAAGCTTTCTTT. It codes for CASSQARGRDTEAFF.

The V call is TRBV5-5, the J call TRBJ2-3; possible D gene TRBD1, 5 bases. Trimming removed 6 bases from V and 3 bases from J, with 17 bases in between. CDR1 and CDR2 (germline): SGHKS, YYEKEE (reference sequence). This CDR3 has 15 residues. CDR3: CASIQVGRETDTQYF. CDR3 nucleotides: TGTGCCAGCATCCAGGTGGGCAGGGAAACAGATACGCAGTATTTT.

Points on this clonotype: Just one base apart from a much larger clone, this may be a read error. V is TRBV18 and J is TRBJ2-3; possibly TRBD1 for D (6 bases). Looked up from germline, CDR1 is KGHSH and CDR2 is LQKENI. The CDR3 has 14 amino acids. V lost 2 bases and J lost 5, with 11 bases in between. The CDR3 region is CASSPTGSGDTQYF. The CDR3 bases are TGTGCCAGCTCACCAACAGGGTCGGGAGATACGCAGTATTTT.

This clonotype was seen only once. V gene TRBV7-6 combines with J gene TRBJ1-1; D is undetermined. Trimming cost V 2 bases and J 6 bases, with 10 bases left between them. The CDR3 covers 13 residues. Germline CDR1 SGHVS, CDR2 FNYEAQ. CDR3 in DNA: TGTGCCAGCAGCTTACCCCTTAGGGCTGAAGCTTTCTTT. Translated: CASSLPLRAEAFF.

The V call is TRBV10-2, the J call TRBJ2-1; TRBD2 matches at 7 bases. With V trimmed by 3 bases and J by 2 bases, 10 bases remained unmatched. The CDR3 has 17 residues. CDR1 is WSHSY, CDR2 SAAADI, per germline. This CDR3 reads CASSDPLTSAPYNEQFF. The CDR3 nucleotides are TGCGCCAGCAGTGACCCCCTTACTAGCGCTCCCTACAATGAGCAGTTCTTC.

This chain uses TRBV21-1 with TRBJ1-2. TRBV21-1 is designated a pseudogene. This CDR3 has 14 residues. In DNA, the CDR3 is TGTGCCAGCAGCAAAGTGGCGGGAAGTGGTGGCTACACCTTC. Translated, it gives CASSKVAGSGGYTF.

The chain carries TRBV10-3 and TRBJ2-7; D could derive from TRBD1 or TRBD2 (5 bases each). The CDR3 consists of 16 residues. Germline loops: CDR1 ENHRY, CDR2 SYGVKD. Trimming pared 2 bases from V and 1 base from J, leaving 15 bases between. This chain's CDR3 is CAISEITGRLSYEQYF. In DNA form, the CDR3 reads TGTGCCATCAGTGAGATAACAGGAAGACTATCCTACGAGCAGTACTTC.

The table lists this clonotype with many counts. The J gene is TRBJ2-4, the V gene TRBV4-1; TRBD2 agrees at 8 bases. J gave up 8 bases and V 1 base, and 7 bases lay outside the gene matches. Germline V gives CDR1 MGHRA, CDR2 YSYEKL. The CDR3 sequence is 15 residues long. The CDR3 DNA is TGCGCCAGCAGCCAAGCTCCCGGGAGGGCGGACATTCAGTACTTC. This codes for CASSQAPGRADIQYF.

This clonotype occurred a few times. CDR3 DNA: TGTGCCAGCAGTTACCTAGGACAGGGTGGGGATGAGCAGTTCTTC. It is translated as CASSYLGQGGDEQFF. The J gene is TRBJ2-1, the V gene TRBV6-5; 8 bases are a match to TRBD1. Trimming at V came to 2 bases and at J to 8 bases, leaving 8 bases not matched to a gene. The CDR3 extends over 15 amino acids. Per the germline V gene, CDR1 is MNHEY and CDR2 is SVGAGI.

This chain joins TRBV2 and TRBJ1-2; D is ambiguous. The CDR3 length is 13 residues. Germline values: CDR1 SNHLY, CDR2 FYNNEI. Trimming left V 4 bases short and J 4 bases short, with 10 bases between. The CDR3 here is CASSVQVIYGYTF. For the CDR3, the DNA is TGTGCCAGCAGTGTTCAAGTAATCTATGGCTACACCTTC.

The chain couples TRBV7-9 to TRBJ2-5; no clear D. The V gene lost 4 bases and the J gene lost 4 bases, with 10 bases spanning the gap. Germline assignment: CDR1 SEHNR and CDR2 FQNEAQ (reference sequence). CDR3 size: 13 residues. The DNA of the CDR3 is TGTGCCAGCAGCTCGGAGTTGGGAGAGACCCAGTACTTC. Protein: CASSSELGETQYF.

This clonotype was seen only a few times. The chain is built from TRBV7-2 and TRBJ2-7; D perhaps matches TRBD1 (8 bases). The J call could be wrong; TRBJ2-5 is a better fit for the DNA end. The CDR3 totals 16 residues. The V gene's germline CDR1 is SGHTA and CDR2 FQGNSA. CDR3 DNA: TGTGCCAGCAGCCAAGCGGGGACAGGTCCCCAAGAGACCCAGTACTTC. Protein: CASSQAGTGPQETQYF.

A few counts support this clonotype. This chain uses TRBV24-1 with TRBJ2-1; 8 positions agree with TRBD1. In germline, CDR1 is KGHDR, CDR2 SFDVKD. Trimming removed 7 bases from V and 6 bases from J; junction bases left unmatched: 4. The CDR3 spans 13 residues. The CDR3, as DNA: TGTGCCACCAGGGCCACAGGGGGCAATGAGCAGTTCTTC. Translating it yields CATRATGGNEQFF.

This clonotype was picked up a small number of times. The chain combines TRBV2 with TRBJ1-6, with D uncertain. This CDR3 contains 14 residues. V lost 6 bases to trimming and J lost 0 bases, with 6 bases between them. From germline, CDR1 is SNHLY and CDR2 FYNNEI. The CDR3 here is CASSVSSYNSPLHF. The CDR3 DNA is TGTGCCAGCAGCGTCAGCTCCTATAATTCACCCCTCCACTTT. Supplemented by reference TRBV2 and TRBJ1-6, the full variable domain reads EPEVTQTPSHQVTQMGQEVILRCVPISNHLYFYWYRQILGQKVEFLVSFYNNEISEKSEIFDDQFSVERPDGSNFTLKIRSTKLEDSAMYFCASSVSSYNSPLHFGNGTRLTVT.

The chain links TRBV20-1 to TRBJ1-2; D gene unclear. CDR3 length: 14 amino acids. The germline gives CDR1 DFQATT, CDR2 SNEGSKA (reference sequence). V lost 6 bases to trimming and J lost 8 bases, with 22 bases between them. CDR3 sequence reads: CSALTVLAFGGYTF. In DNA form, the CDR3 reads TGCAGTGCCCTGACCGTATTGGCATTCGGAGGCTACACCTTC.

This chain joins TRBV10-3 and TRBJ2-7; TRBD2 might be the D (6 bases). Germline loops: CDR1 ENHRY, CDR2 SYGVKD. The CDR3 is 14 residues long. V lost 5 bases and J 0 bases, leaving 11 bases between the germline ends. The CDR3 sequence: CAISPRGTSYEQYF. CDR3 in DNA: TGTGCCATCAGTCCTCGGGGGACCTCCTACGAGCAGTACTTC.